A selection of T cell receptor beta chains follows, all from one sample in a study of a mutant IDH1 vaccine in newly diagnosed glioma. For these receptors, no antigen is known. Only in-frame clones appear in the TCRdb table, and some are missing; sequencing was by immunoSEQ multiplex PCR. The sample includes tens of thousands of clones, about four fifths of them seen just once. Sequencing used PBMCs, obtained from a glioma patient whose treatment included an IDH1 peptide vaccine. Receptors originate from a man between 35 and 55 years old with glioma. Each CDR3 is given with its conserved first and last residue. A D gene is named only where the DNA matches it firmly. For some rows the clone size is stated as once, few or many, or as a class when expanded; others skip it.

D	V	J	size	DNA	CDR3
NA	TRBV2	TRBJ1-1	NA	TGTGCCAGACTCGGAACAGGGAACACTGAAGCTTTCTTT	CARLGTGNTEAFF
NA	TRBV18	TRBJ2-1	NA	TGTGCCAGCTCAACCCAGAGCAATGAGCAGTTCTTC	CASSTQSNEQFF
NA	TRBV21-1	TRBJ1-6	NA	TGTGCCAGCACCTTCATGACCGGGACAGGGGCTTCTTTCCCCCTCCACTTT	CASTFMTGTGASFPLHF
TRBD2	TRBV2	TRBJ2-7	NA	TGTGCCAGCAGTGAGGGGACTAGAGCTCGGGAGCAGTACTTC	CASSEGTRAREQYF
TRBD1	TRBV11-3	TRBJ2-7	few	TGTGCCAGCAGCTTACCCGAGAAGGACAGGGGCGGCGAGCAGTACTTC	CASSLPEKDRGGEQYF
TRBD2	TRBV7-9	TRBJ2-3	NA	TGTGCCCGGTCGGCTAGCGGGGCAGATACGCAGTATTTT	CARSASGADTQYF
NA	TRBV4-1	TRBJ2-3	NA	TGCGCCAGCAGCCGCCCATGGGAGGATGCAGATACGCAGTATTTT	CASSRPWEDADTQYF
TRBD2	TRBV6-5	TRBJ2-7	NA	TGTGCCATCCCCGACCCGGGAGGCTTCTGCGAGCAGTACTTC	CAIPDPGGFCEQYF
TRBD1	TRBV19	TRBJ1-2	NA	TGTGCCAGTACCCCGGGACAGGGGTATGGCTACACCTTC	CASTPGQGYGYTF
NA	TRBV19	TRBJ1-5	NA	TGTGCCAGCAGTGGGGGCTGGGAGCAGCCCCAGCATTTT	CASSGGWEQPQHF
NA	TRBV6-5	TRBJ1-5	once	TGTGCCAGCAGTTCCCTCGGTCAGCCCCAGCATTTT	CASSSLGQPQHF
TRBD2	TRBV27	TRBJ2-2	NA	TGTGCCAGCAGTTTATGGGGAGGAGTGGGGGGGGATCGGTTTCGGACCGGGGAGCTGTTTTTT	CASSLWGGVGGDRFRTGELFF
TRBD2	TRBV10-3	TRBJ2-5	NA	TGTGCCATCAGTATGGGGGTAGCGGGGGGGCGTCGGGAGACCCAGTACTTC	CAISMGVAGGRRETQYF
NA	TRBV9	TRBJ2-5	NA	TGTGCCAGCAGCGTAGGGGGACCACGGGGGACCCAGTACTTC	CASSVGGPRGTQYF
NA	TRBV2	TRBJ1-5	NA	TGTGCCAGCAGTCCGGGCCCGGGAGGTCAGCCCCAGCATTTT	CASSPGPGGQPQHF
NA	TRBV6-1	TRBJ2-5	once	TGTGCCAGCAGTGTGACAAGGAGAGAGACCCAGTACTTC	CASSVTRRETQYF
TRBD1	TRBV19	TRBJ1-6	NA	TGTGCCAGTACCCTGGGGGACAGGAACAATTCACCCCTCCACTTT	CASTLGDRNNSPLHF
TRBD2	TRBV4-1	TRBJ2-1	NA	TGCGCCAGCAGCCAAGATCGGGGGGGAACCCCTAGGGATGAGCAGTTCTTC	CASSQDRGGTPRDEQFF
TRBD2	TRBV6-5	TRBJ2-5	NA	TGTGCCAGCAGTTCAGAGCGGGGGGGCCTAGGGACCCAGTACTTC	CASSSERGGLGTQYF
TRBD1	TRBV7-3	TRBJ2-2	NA	TGTGCCAGCAGCGAGGGGGCCCGGGGCGGGGAGCTGTTTTTT	CASSEGARGGELFF
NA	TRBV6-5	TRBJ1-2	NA	TGTGCCAGCAGTTACTCGACGGGGAAGTGGAATGGCTACACCTTC	CASSYSTGKWNGYTF
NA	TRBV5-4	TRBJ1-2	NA	TGTGCCAGCAGCTTTGACAGATCGAACTACTATGGCTACACCTTC	CASSFDRSNYYGYTF
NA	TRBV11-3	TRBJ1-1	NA	TGTGCCAGCAGCTTAGGCAGGGCCGAGGAGGACACTGAAGCTTTCTTT	CASSLGRAEEDTEAFF
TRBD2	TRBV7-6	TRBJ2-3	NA	TGTGCCAGCAGCCGTGAACTAGCGGGGGACACAGATACGCAGTATTTT	CASSRELAGDTDTQYF
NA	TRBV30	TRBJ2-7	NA	TGTGCCTGGAGTTCATCGGTCCTTAAGGCCGAGCAGTACTTC	CAWSSSVLKAEQYF
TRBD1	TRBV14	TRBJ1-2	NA	TGTGCCAGCAGCCACGCAGGGGGATCCTCATATGGCTACACCTTC	CASSHAGGSSYGYTF
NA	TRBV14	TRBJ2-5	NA	TGTGCCAGCAGCCGCCCCGCACTATTTCGAATGGAGACCCAGTACTTC	CASSRPALFRMETQYF
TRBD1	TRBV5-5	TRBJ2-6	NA	TGTGCCAGCAGCTTTTCCGAGGGGGCACTATCTGGGGCCAACGTCCTGACTTTC	CASSFSEGALSGANVLTF
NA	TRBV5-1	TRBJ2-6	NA	TGCGCCAGCAGCTTGGGAGGTTCGGCGTTCGGGGCCAACGTCCTGACTTTC	CASSLGGSAFGANVLTF
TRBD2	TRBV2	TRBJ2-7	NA	TGTGCCAGCAGGGGGTATAGCGGGGGTTCCTACGAGCAGTACTTC	CASRGYSGGSYEQYF
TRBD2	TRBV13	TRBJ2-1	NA	TGTGCCAGCAGCTACACACTAGCGTCCTACAATGAGCAGTTCTTC	CASSYTLASYNEQFF
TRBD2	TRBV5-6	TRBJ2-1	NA	TGTGCCAGCAGCTCCCAACGTACGGGACTAGTGCGTTCAGTGCAGTTCTTC	CASSSQRTGLVRSVQFF
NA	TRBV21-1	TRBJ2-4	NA	TGTGCCAGCAGCAAAGGGAGGCAAAACATTCAGTACTTC	CASSKGRQNIQYF
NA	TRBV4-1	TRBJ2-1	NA	TGCGCCAGCAGCCAAGAAGGAGTCTACAATGAGCAGTTCTTC	CASSQEGVYNEQFF